The following is a TCR beta chain sequence with its context. Its antigen is still unknown. Germline V CDR1 and CDR2: MDHEN, SYDVKM. The CDR3 is 18 residues long. The J segment lost 0 bases and the V segment lost 5 bases, leaving 13 bases of the junction unmatched. Sequencing was performed with immunoSEQ multiplex PCR; in TCRdb, only in-frame clones are kept and a portion is missing. This sample carries more than 11,000 clones, about two thirds of them seen once, and the ten largest clones take approximately 2.9%. Time point defined: after neoadjuvant nivolumab, at surgical resection. The sample is drawn from a study of neoadjuvant anti-PD-1 for oral cavity cancer. In the study overall: Patients without progression received a fourth nivolumab dose around day 43, then surgical resection on days 50-56.

General study results and limits: Higher pretreatment Treg/Th17 ratios tracked higher pretreatment blood clonality. Each response group had just a few patients in TCR analyses.

The specimen was PBMCs, collected after nivolumab (anti-PD-1) treatment. The chain links TRBV28 to TRBJ2-3; TRBD2 aligns across 8 bases. The clonotype originates from a person between 35 and 79 years old with oral cavity squamous cell carcinoma. The CDR3 spells CASSPLKLAGGSTDTQYF. In nucleotides, the CDR3 is TGTGCCAGCAGTCCCTTAAAACTCGCGGGAGGTAGCACAGATACGCAGTATTTT.